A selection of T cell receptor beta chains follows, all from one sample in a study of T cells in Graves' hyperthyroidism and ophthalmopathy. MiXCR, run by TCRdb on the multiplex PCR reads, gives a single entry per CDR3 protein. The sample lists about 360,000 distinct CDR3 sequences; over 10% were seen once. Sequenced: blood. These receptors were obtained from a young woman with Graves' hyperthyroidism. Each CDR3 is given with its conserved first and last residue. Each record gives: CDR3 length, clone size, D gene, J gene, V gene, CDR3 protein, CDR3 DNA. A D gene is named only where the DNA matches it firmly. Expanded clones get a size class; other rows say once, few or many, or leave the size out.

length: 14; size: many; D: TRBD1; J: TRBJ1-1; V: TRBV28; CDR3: CASSRGGGYTEAFF; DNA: TGTGCCAGCTCTCGGGGAGGGGGCTACACTGAAGCTTTCTTT
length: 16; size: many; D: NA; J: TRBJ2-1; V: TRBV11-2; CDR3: CASSHRGGQGGNEQFF; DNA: TGTGCCAGCAGCCATCGCGGAGGGCAGGGTGGTAATGAGCAGTTCTTC
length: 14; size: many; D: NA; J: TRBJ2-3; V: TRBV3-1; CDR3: CASSQRLRGDTQYF; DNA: TGTGCCAGCAGCCAACGCCTTCGAGGAGATACGCAGTATTTT
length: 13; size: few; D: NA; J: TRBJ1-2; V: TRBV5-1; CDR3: CASSLAGGAGYTF; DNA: TGCGCCAGCAGCTTGGCCGGGGGCGCAGGCTACACCTTC
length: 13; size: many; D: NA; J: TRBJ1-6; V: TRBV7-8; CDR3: CASSRQTNSPLHF; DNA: TGTGCCAGCAGCCGTCAGACGAATTCACCCCTCCACTTT
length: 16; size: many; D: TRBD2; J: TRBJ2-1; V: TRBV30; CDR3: CAWSGPSGLAENPQFF; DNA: TGTGCCTGGAGTGGACCCTCGGGACTAGCCGAAAACCCCCAGTTCTTC
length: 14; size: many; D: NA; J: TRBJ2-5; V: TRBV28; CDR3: CASSQEGAQETQYF; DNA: TGTGCCAGCAGCCAGGAAGGGGCCCAAGAGACCCAGTACTTC
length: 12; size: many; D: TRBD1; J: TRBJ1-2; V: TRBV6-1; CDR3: CASSTGQTGYTF; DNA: TGTGCCAGCAGCACGGGACAGACTGGCTACACCTTC
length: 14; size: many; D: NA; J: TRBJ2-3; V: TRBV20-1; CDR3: CSARKRVPPDTQYF; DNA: TGCAGTGCTAGGAAACGGGTCCCCCCAGATACGCAGTATTTT
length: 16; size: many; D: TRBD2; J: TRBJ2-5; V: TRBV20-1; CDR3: CSARTSGGTIKETQYF; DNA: TGCAGTGCTAGGACTAGCGGGGGGACTATAAAAGAGACCCAGTACTTC
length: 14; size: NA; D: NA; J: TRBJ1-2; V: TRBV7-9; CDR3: CASSSLGLSYGYTF; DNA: TGTGCCAGCAGCTCTTTAGGCCTTAGCTATGGCTACACCTTC
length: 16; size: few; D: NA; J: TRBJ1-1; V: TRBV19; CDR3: CASSISPASPNTEAFF; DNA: TGTGCCAGTAGTATTTCGCCGGCCAGTCCGAACACTGAAGCTTTCTTT
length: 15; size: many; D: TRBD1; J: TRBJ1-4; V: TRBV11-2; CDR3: CASSATGGSYEKLFF; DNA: TGTGCCAGCAGCGCGACAGGGGGATCGTATGAAAAACTGTTTTTT
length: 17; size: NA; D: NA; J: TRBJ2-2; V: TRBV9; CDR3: CASTQRSEGTNTGELFF; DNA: TGTGCCAGCACCCAAAGGTCGGAGGGAACGAACACCGGGGAGCTGTTTTTT
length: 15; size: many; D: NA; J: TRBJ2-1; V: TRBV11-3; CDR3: CASSPGVPGSSEQFF; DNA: TGTGCCAGCAGCCCGGGGGTCCCTGGATCATCTGAGCAGTTCTTC
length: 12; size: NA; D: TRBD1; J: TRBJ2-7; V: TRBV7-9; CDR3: CASTEGAWEQYF; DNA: TGTGCCAGCACTGAGGGGGCTTGGGAGCAGTACTTC
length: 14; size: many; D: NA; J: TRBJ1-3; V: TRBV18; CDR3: CASSPPGGGNTIYF; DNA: TGTGCCAGCTCACCACCGGGAGGAGGAAACACCATATATTTT
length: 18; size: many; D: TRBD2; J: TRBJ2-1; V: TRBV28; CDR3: CASRGLAGGPSGYNEQFF; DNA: TGTGCCAGCAGGGGACTAGCGGGAGGGCCATCGGGCTACAATGAGCAGTTCTTC
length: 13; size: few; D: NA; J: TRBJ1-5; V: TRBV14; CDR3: CASSQDGSSPQHF; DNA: TGTGCCAGCAGCCAAGATGGGTCAAGCCCCCAGCATTTT
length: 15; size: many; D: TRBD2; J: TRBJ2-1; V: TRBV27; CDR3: CASSPHPSGYNEQFF; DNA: TGTGCCAGCAGTCCCCACCCTAGCGGTTACAATGAGCAGTTCTTC
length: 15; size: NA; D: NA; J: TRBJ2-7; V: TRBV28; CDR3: CASSLVNGQSYEQYF; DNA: TGTGCCAGCAGTTTAGTGAACGGCCAGTCCTACGAGCAGTACTTC
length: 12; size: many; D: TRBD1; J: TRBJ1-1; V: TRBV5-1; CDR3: CASTGQGTEAFF; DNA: TGCGCCAGCACGGGACAGGGTACTGAAGCTTTCTTT
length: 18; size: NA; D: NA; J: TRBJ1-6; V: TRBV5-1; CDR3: CASSFSTGFPEGHSPLHF; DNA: TGCGCCAGCAGCTTTTCGACCGGGTTCCCCGAGGGGCATTCACCCCTCCACTTT
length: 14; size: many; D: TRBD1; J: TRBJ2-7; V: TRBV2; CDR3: CASSLQDRGYEQYF; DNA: TGTGCCAGCAGTCTACAGGACAGGGGATACGAGCAGTACTTC
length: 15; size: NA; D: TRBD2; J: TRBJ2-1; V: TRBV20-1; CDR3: CSAELAGGGYNEQFF; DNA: TGCAGCGCGGAACTAGCGGGAGGGGGATACAATGAGCAGTTCTTC
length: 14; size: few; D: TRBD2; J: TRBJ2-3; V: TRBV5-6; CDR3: CASSSGGAGDTQYF; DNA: TGTGCCAGCAGCTCCGGGGGGGCAGGAGATACGCAGTATTTT
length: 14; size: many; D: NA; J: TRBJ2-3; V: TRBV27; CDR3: CASTVGGATDTQYF; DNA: TGTGCCAGCACCGTTGGGGGGGCAACAGATACGCAGTATTTT
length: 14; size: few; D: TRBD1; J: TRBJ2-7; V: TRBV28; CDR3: CASSTWTGQYEQYF; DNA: TGTGCCAGCAGCACCTGGACAGGGCAATACGAGCAGTACTTC
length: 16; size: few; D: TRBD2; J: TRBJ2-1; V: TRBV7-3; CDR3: CASSAELAGEYNEQFF; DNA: TGTGCCAGCAGCGCTGAACTAGCGGGGGAGTACAATGAGCAGTTCTTC
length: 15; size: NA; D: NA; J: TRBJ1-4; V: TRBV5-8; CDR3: CASSFGSGLEEKLFF; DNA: TGTGCCAGCAGCTTTGGATCTGGTCTTGAGGAAAAACTGTTTTTT
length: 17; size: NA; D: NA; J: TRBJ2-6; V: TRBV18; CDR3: CASSPGLFNVGANVLTF; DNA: TGTGCCAGCTCACCGGGGTTATTCAATGTGGGGGCCAACGTCCTGACTTTC
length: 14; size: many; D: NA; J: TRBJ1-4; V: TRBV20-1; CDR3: CSATQVGGFGKLFF; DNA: TGCAGTGCTACCCAAGTGGGGGGCTTCGGGAAACTGTTTTTT
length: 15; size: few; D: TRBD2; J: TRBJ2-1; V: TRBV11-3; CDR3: CASSTGTSGIHEQFF; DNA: TGTGCCAGCAGCACGGGGACTAGCGGGATCCATGAGCAGTTCTTC
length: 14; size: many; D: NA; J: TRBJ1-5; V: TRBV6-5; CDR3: CASSYPMSNQPQHF; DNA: TGTGCCAGCAGTTACCCGATGAGCAATCAGCCCCAGCATTTT
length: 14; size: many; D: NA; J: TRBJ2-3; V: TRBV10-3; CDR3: CAISESGFTDTQYF; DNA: TGTGCCATCAGTGAATCGGGATTCACAGATACGCAGTATTTT
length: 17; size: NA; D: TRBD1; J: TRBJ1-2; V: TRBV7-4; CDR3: CASSSTSRQGAGYGYTF; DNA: TGTGCCAGCAGCTCGACCTCTCGACAGGGGGCAGGCTATGGCTACACCTTC
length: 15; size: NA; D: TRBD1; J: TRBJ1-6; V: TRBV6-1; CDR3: CASRSGTGSSSPLHF; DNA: TGTGCCAGCAGATCCGGGACAGGGTCGTCTTCACCCCTCCACTTT
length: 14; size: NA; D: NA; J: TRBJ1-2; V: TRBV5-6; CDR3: CASSPGTVNYGYTF; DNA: TGTGCCAGCAGTCCCGGGACCGTAAACTATGGCTACACCTTC
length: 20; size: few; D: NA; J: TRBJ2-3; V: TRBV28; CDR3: CASSPLSTALLFNGTDTQYF; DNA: TGTGCCAGCTCACCACTCAGCACAGCCTTACTTTTCAACGGCACAGATACGCAGTATTTT
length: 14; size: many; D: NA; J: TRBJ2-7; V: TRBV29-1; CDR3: CSVQGGVMGYEQYF; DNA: TGCAGCGTCCAAGGCGGGGTCATGGGATACGAGCAGTACTTC
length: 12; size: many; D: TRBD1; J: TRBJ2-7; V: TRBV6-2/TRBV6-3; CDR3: CASGDRPYEQYF; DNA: TGTGCCAGCGGGGACAGGCCCTACGAGCAGTACTTC
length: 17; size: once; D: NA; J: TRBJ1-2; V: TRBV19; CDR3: CASSIQGGSIEAYGYTF; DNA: TGTGCCAGTAGTATTCAGGGCGGATCGATCGAAGCATATGGCTACACCTTC
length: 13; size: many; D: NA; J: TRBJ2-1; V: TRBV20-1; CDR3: CSATDDPHNEQFF; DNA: TGCAGTGCTACGGACGACCCCCACAATGAGCAGTTCTTC
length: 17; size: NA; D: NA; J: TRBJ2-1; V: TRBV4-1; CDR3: CASSQARRDTVRSEQFF; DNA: TGCGCCAGCAGCCAAGCACGCAGGGACACGGTGAGGAGTGAGCAGTTCTTC
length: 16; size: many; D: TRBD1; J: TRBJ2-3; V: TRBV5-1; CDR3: CASSLSTGGGTDTQYF; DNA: TGCGCCAGCAGCTTGTCAACAGGGGGCGGCACAGATACGCAGTATTTT
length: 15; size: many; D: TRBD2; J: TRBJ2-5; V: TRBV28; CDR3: CASRRTSGGLETQYF; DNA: TGTGCCAGCAGGCGGACTAGCGGGGGACTGGAGACCCAGTACTTC
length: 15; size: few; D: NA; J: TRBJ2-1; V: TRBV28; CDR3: CATRGWDPTYNEQFF; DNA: TGTGCCACCCGTGGTTGGGACCCAACCTACAATGAGCAGTTCTTC
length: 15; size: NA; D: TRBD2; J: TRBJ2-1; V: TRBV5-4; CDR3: CASSSEREKSNEQFF; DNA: TGTGCCAGCAGCTCGGAGCGGGAGAAGAGCAATGAGCAGTTCTTC
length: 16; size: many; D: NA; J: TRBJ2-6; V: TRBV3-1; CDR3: CASSQHGRSGANVLTF; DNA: TGTGCCAGCAGCCAACATGGAAGGTCTGGGGCCAACGTCCTGACTTTC
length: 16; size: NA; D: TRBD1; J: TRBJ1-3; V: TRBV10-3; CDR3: CAISYRDRGSGNTIYF; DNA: TGTGCCATCAGTTACCGGGACAGGGGCTCTGGAAACACCATATATTTT
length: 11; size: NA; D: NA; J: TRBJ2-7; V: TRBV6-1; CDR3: CASTSVYEQYF; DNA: TGTGCCAGCACCTCGGTCTACGAGCAGTACTTC
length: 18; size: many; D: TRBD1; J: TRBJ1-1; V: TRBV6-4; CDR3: CASSDGWGQGPRNTEAFF; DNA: TGTGCCAGCAGTGACGGGTGGGGACAGGGGCCTCGGAACACTGAAGCTTTCTTT